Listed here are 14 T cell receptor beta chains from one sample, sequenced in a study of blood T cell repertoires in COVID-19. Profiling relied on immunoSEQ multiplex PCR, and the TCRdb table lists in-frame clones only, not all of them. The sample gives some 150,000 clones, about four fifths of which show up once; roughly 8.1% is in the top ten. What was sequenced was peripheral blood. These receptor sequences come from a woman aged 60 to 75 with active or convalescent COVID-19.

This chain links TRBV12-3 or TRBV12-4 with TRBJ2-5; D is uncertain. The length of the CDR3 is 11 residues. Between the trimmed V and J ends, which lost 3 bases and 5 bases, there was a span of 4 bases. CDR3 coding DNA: TGTGCCAGCAGTTTCGCGGAGACCCAGTACTTC. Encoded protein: CASSFAETQYF.

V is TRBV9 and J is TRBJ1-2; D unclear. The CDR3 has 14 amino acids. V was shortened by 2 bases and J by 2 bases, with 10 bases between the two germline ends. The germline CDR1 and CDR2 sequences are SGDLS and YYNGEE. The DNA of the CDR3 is TGTGCCAGCAGCGTTGCACTTTCGAACTATGGCTACACCTTC. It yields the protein CASSVALSNYGYTF.

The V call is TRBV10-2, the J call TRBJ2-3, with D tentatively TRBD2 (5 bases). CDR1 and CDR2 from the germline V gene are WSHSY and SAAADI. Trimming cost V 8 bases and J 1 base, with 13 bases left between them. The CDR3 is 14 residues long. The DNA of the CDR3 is TGCGCCAGCGGCGCCTCGAGGGGCACAGATACGCAGTATTTT. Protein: CASGASRGTDTQYF.

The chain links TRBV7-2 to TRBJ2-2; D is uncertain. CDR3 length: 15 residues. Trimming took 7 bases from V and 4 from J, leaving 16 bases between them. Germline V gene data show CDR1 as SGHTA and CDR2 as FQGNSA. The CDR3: CASTPDKMRTGELFF. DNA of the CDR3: TGTGCCAGCACCCCCGACAAAATGCGCACCGGGGAGCTGTTTTTT.

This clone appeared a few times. The CDR3 protein is CASSPPPEGQNEQYF. Here the CDR3 DNA reads TGTGCCAGCTCACCACCGCCGGAGGGCCAAAACGAGCAGTACTTC. This chain links TRBV18 with TRBJ2-7, with D perhaps TRBD2 (6 bases). The germline CDR1 and CDR2 sequences are KGHSH and LQKENI. V gave up 0 bases and J gave up 5 bases, with 14 bases separating them. This CDR3 has 15 amino acids.

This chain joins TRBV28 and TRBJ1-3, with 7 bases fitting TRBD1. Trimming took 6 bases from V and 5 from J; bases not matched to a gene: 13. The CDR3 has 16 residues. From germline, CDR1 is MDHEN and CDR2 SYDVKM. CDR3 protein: CASSLIGGEGRNTIYF. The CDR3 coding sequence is TGTGCCAGCAGCCTAATAGGGGGCGAAGGTAGAAACACCATATATTTT.

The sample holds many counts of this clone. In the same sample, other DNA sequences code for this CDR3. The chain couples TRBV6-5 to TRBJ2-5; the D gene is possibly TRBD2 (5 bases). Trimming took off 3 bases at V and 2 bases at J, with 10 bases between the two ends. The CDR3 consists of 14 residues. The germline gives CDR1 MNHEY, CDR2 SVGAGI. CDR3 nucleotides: TGTGCCAGCAGTTATACCGGGGTGCAAGAGACCCAGTACTTC. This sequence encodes CASSYTGVQETQYF.

This CDR3 reads CASSDGGLPSGANVLTF. CDR3 in DNA: TGTGCCAGCAGTGATGGGGGACTTCCCTCTGGGGCCAACGTCCTGACTTTC. The chain carries TRBV6-1 and TRBJ2-6; D is perhaps TRBD2 (6 bases). Germline CDR1 MNHNS, CDR2 SASEGT. The germline V and J ends were trimmed by 3 bases and 0 bases, with 12 bases remaining between them. The CDR3 is made up of 17 amino acids.

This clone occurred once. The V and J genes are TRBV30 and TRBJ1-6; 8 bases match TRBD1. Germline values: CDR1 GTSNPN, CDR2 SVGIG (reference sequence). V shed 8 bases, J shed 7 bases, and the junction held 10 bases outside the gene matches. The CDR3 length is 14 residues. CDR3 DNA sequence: TGTGCCACCGAGACAGGGGTCCCAAATTCACCCCTCCACTTT. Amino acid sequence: CATETGVPNSPLHF.

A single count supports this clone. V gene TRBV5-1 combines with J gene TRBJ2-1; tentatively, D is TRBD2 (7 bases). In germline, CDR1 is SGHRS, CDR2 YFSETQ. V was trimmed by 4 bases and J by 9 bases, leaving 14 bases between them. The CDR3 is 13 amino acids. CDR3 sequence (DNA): TGCGCCAGCAGCGGGGGGGGCCCTCGTGAGCAGTTCTTC. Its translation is CASSGGGPREQFF. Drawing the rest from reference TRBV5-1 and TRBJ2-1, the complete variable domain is KAGVTQTPRYLIKTRGQQVTLSCSPISGHRSVSWYQQTPGQGLQFLFEYFSETQRNKGNFPGRFSGRQFSNSRSEMNVSTLELGDSALYLCASSGGGPREQFFGPGTRLTVL.

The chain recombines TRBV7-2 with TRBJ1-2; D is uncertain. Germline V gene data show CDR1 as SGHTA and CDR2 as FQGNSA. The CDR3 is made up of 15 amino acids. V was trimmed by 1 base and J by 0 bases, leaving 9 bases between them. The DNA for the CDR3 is TGTGCCAGCAGCTTAGAGGACGGGGCTAACTATGGCTACACCTTC. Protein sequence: CASSLEDGANYGYTF.

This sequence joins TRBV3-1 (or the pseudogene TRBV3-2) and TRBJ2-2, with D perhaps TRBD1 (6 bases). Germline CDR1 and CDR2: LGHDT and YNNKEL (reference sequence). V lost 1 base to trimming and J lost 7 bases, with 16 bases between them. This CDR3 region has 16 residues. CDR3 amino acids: CASSQVIAQGHGELFF. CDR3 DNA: TGTGCCAGCAGCCAAGTAATCGCCCAGGGACACGGGGAGCTGTTTTTT.

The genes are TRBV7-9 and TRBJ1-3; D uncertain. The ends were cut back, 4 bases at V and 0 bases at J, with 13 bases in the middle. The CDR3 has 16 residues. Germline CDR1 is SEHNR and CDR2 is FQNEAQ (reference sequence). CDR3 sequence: CASSYTAGSSGNTIYF. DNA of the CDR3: TGTGCCAGCAGCTATACGGCCGGGAGCTCTGGAAACACCATATATTTT.

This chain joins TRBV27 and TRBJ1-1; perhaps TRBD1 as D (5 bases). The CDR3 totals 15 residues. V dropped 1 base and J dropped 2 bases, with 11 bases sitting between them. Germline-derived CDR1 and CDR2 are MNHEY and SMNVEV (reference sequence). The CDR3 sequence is CASSLYAGINTEAFF. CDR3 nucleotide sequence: TGTGCCAGCAGTTTATATGCAGGGATAAACACTGAAGCTTTCTTT.